This T cell receptor (beta chain) was identified in a study of T-cell reconstitution after alpha-beta-depleted transplantation in children. The CDR3 spans 14 residues. CDR1 and CDR2 from the germline V gene are SGHKS and YYEKEE (reference sequence). Unmatched junction bases numbered 3, after V lost 4 bases and J lost 0 bases. TCRbeta library preparation incorporated unique molecular identifiers. Via MiXCR, TCRdb re-called the PCR reads, giving one row per CDR3 protein. The sample lists 450,000 to 600,000 distinct CDR3 sequences; around a third were seen once. This clonotype showed up many times. This clonotype was sampled from a human donor who donated a stem cell graft to a child with aplastic anemia. V usage is TRBV5-5 and J usage is TRBJ1-2, with 7 positions matching TRBD1. The sample was PBMCs from the stem cell graft donor, taken from the stem cell graft. The CDR3 coding sequence is TGTGCCAGCAGCCAAACAGGGGCTAACTATGGCTACACCTTC. Amino acids: CASSQTGANYGYTF.